The clone carrying this T cell receptor (beta chain) was counted at least ten times. Its matching antigen is unknown. With 7 bases removed from V and 5 bases from J, the gap between germline ends came to 23 bases. Germline V gene sequence: CDR1 LGHNT, CDR2 FRNRAP. CDR3 size: 16 residues. This entry is derived from a study of Graves' ophthalmopathy and Graves' hyperthyroidism. Study-wide findings and caveats: Appearing in blood as well were most expanded thyroid clonotypes above 0.001 frequency. Built on 13 signatures, a model told ophthalmopathy apart from stable hyperthyroidism with about 91% sensitivity and 80% to 82% specificity.

Investigators amplified TCR beta CDR3 regions from RNA transcripts. RT-PCR in the first round used HTBI primers; a second-round multiplex PCR followed. TCRdb re-derived calls from the multiplex PCR reads in MiXCR, one entry per CDR3 protein. The sample lists roughly 230,000 distinct CDR3 sequences, 20% to 25% seen once, with around two fifths in the top ten. In this cohort, patients with other autoimmune diseases, uncontrolled infections, pregnancy or lactation were excluded. Sequencing used peripheral blood. The TCR sequence derives from a woman aged 45-60 years with Graves' ophthalmopathy. This sequence joins TRBV12-5 and TRBJ2-5; D remains ambiguous. CDR3 bases: TGTGCTAGTGCAAAGGTTGGTCCCCTTGGGTTTGAGACCCAGTACTTC. It yields the protein CASAKVGPLGFETQYF.